Following are 25 T cell receptor beta chains from one sample sequenced in a study of T cell responses to AZD1222 COVID-19 vaccine (dated by TCRdb to the early 2020s). What the time point label conveys for this sample: about 28 days (+/-7) after the second vaccine dose. The protocol used for the library was the immunoSEQ multiplex PCR assay. Imported from immuneACCESS, the table was reduced by TCRdb to in-frame sequences with V and J called. These copies leave out some clones; in studies compared against another copy, an unresolved V gene accounts for under half, and the cause of the remainder is not known. The sample contains 150,000 to 250,000 clones, around 93% of them found a single time. The ten largest clones add up to around 1% of the sample. The sample in question was peripheral blood, obtained 28 days after the second AZD1222 dose. The source is an adult who received the AZD1222 COVID-19 vaccine.

The chain joins TRBV12-3 or TRBV12-4 to TRBJ1-2, with D hard to call. Trimming removed 2 bases from V and 4 bases from J, with 8 bases in between. The CDR3 is 13 amino acids. CDR3 nucleotide sequence: TGTGCCAGCAGTTTAAGGACCGGCTATGGCTACACCTTC. Protein: CASSLRTGYGYTF.

The rearrangement joins TRBV11-2 to TRBJ2-3; 8 bases line up with TRBD1. CDR1 and CDR2 (germline): SGHAT, FQNNGV. V trimming: 3 bases; J trimming: 9 bases; junction bases outside the gene matches: 14. This CDR3 region has 16 residues. In DNA form, the CDR3 reads TGTGCCAGCAGCTTCAGGGGGCGCTCGGGGTGGGACACGCAGTATTTT. This sequence encodes CASSFRGRSGWDTQYF.

The V gene is TRBV6-5, the J gene TRBJ2-1; 7 bases match TRBD1. V was pared by 6 bases and J by 9 bases, with 8 bases of the junction left unmatched. The CDR3 has 13 amino acids. Germline V CDR1 and CDR2: MNHEY, SVGAGI. CDR3: CASSDRVRSEQFF. CDR3 in DNA: TGTGCCAGCAGCGACAGGGTCCGTAGTGAGCAGTTCTTC.

The chain has TRBV2 and TRBJ2-2, with D possibly being TRBD1 (6 bases). The CDR3 sequence is 13 residues long. From germline, CDR1 is SNHLY and CDR2 FYNNEI. V lost 10 bases to trimming and J lost 0 bases, with 9 bases between them. DNA of the CDR3: TGTGCCACCGGGACAACGAACACCGGGGAGCTGTTTTTT. Its protein is CATGTTNTGELFF.

This rearrangement joins TRBV6-2 or TRBV6-3 to TRBJ1-5; no definite D call. The germline gives CDR1 MNHEY, CDR2 SVGEGT. V lost 4 bases to trimming and J lost 7 bases, with 11 bases between them. The CDR3 length is 13 residues. The CDR3 spells CASSFRGSQPQHF. CDR3 DNA sequence: TGTGCCAGCAGTTTTCGGGGTAGCCAGCCCCAGCATTTT.

The chain recombines TRBV19 with TRBJ1-6; perhaps TRBD1 as D (6 bases). This CDR3 region has 14 residues. V lost 7 bases, J lost 7 bases, and 14 bases lay in between. The germline V gene encodes CDR1 LNHDA and CDR2 SQIVND (reference sequence). The CDR3 sequence is CASMRGTENSPLHF. The CDR3 bases are TGTGCCAGTATGAGGGGGACGGAGAATTCACCCCTCCACTTT.

This clone showed up just once. The chain employs TRBV12-3 or TRBV12-4 and TRBJ1-2; TRBD1 is a possible D gene (5 bases). The length of the CDR3 is 11 residues. The ends were cut back, 2 bases at V and 14 bases at J, with 12 bases in the middle. CDR3 amino acids: CASSLLGASTF. Written as DNA, the CDR3 is TGTGCCAGCAGTTTATTAGGGGCGTCGACCTTC.

This rearrangement joins TRBV11-2 to TRBJ1-6, with D unclear. The V gene lost 3 bases and the J gene lost 7 bases, with 13 bases spanning the gap. Germline values: CDR1 SGHAT, CDR2 FQNNGV. The CDR3 spans 15 residues. The CDR3 nucleotides are TGTGCCAGCAGCTTTTCGTCGGGGAACAATTCACCCCTCCACTTT. This gives the protein CASSFSSGNNSPLHF.

The J gene is TRBJ1-5, the V gene TRBV5-1; D gene uncertain. The CDR3 contains 18 residues. The germline CDR1 and CDR2 sequences are SGHRS and YFSETQ. The V end lost 4 bases, the J end lost 0 bases, and 20 bases lay between the germline ends. The CDR3 is CASSEGGRRENSNQPQHF. As DNA, the CDR3 is TGCGCCAGCAGCGAAGGAGGCAGGAGGGAAAATAGCAATCAGCCCCAGCATTTT.

The gene calls are TRBV30 and TRBJ1-3, with D uncertain. Germline assignment: CDR1 GTSNPN and CDR2 SVGIG (reference sequence). The CDR3 covers 13 residues. V shed 2 bases and J shed 0 bases, with 5 bases lying between them. The CDR3 DNA reads TGTGCCTGGAGTATCAGCTCTGGAAACACCATATATTTT. Its protein is CAWSISSGNTIYF.

The chain combines TRBV4-2 with TRBJ2-5, with a tentative D call TRBD1 (7 bases). Germline CDR1 is LGHNA and CDR2 is YNFKEQ. The V end lost 1 base, the J end lost 4 bases, and 13 bases lay between the germline ends. The CDR3 consists of 15 residues. The chain's CDR3 is CASSQVGGGGETQYF. CDR3 nucleotides: TGTGCCAGCAGCCAAGTAGGAGGGGGCGGAGAGACCCAGTACTTC.

This clone was recorded once. The chain is built from TRBV18 and TRBJ2-3; tentatively, D is TRBD1 (6 bases). The CDR3 spans 14 residues. Trimming took 4 bases from V and 5 from J, leaving 13 bases between them. Germline lookup yields CDR1 KGHSH and CDR2 LQKENI. The chain's CDR3 is CASSHGQTQDTQYF. The CDR3 DNA follows: TGTGCCAGCTCACACGGACAGACTCAAGATACGCAGTATTTT.

The chain is built from TRBV11-2 and TRBJ2-7, with 7 bases lining up with TRBD1. This CDR3 has 15 amino acids. V trimming: 5 bases; J trimming: 7 bases; junction bases outside the gene matches: 14. Germline V lookup: CDR1 SGHAT, CDR2 FQNNGV. CDR3 in DNA: TGTGCCAGCAGCCTAGGTGCAGGGGGTATTTGGGAGCAGTACTTC. Amino acids: CASSLGAGGIWEQYF.

V usage is TRBV19 and J usage is TRBJ2-2; the D gene is possibly TRBD1 (6 bases). V lost 3 bases and J lost 6, with 14 bases in between. Per the germline V gene, CDR1 is LNHDA and CDR2 is SQIVND (reference sequence). The CDR3 loop spans 15 amino acids. The CDR3 loop is CASSIQGRSAGELFF. CDR3 nucleotides: TGTGCCAGTAGTATTCAGGGGCGATCCGCCGGGGAGCTGTTTTTT.

V gene TRBV6-5 combines with J gene TRBJ2-7; D not resolved. Germline assignment: CDR1 MNHEY and CDR2 SVGAGI. This CDR3 contains 14 residues. Trimming removed 8 bases from V and 0 bases from J, with 14 bases in between. Here the CDR3 DNA reads TGTGCCAGCTGGGTAGGCGTTAGCTCCTACGAGCAGTACTTC. Protein product: CASWVGVSSYEQYF.

In its sample, this clone was seen once. The chain links TRBV5-1 to TRBJ1-2; D might be TRBD1 (5 bases). With 1 base removed from V and 4 bases from J, the gap between germline ends came to 14 bases. This CDR3 is built from 15 residues. Germline CDR1 is SGHRS and CDR2 is YFSETQ. The CDR3 nucleotides read TGCGCCAGCAGCTTGTTGGACGCCGGGGGCTATGGCTACACCTTC. As protein: CASSLLDAGGYGYTF.

The V call is TRBV6-5, the J call TRBJ1-6; D gene unclear. The CDR3 extends over 13 amino acids. The V gene lost 6 bases and the J gene lost 3 bases, with 6 bases spanning the gap. The V gene's germline CDR1 is MNHEY and CDR2 SVGAGI. The DNA of the CDR3 is TGTGCCAGCAGGCCGAGCTATAATTCACCCCTCCACTTT. The encoded protein is CASRPSYNSPLHF.

The genes are TRBV27 and TRBJ1-1; no firm D call. V dropped 2 bases and J dropped 4 bases, with 20 bases sitting between them. CDR1 is MNHEY and CDR2 is SMNVEV in the germline V gene (reference sequence). The CDR3 extends over 17 amino acids. The chain's CDR3 is CASSLGLKGGLATEAFF. The CDR3 DNA follows: TGTGCCAGCAGTTTAGGGTTGAAGGGAGGTTTGGCCACTGAAGCTTTCTTT.

The chain combines TRBV9 with TRBJ1-2; possibly TRBD1 for D (5 bases). The CDR3 length is 14 residues. V lost 0 bases, J lost 8 bases, and 14 bases lay in between. Germline CDR1 SGDLS, CDR2 YYNGEE. Written as DNA, the CDR3 is TGTGCCAGCAGCGTAGGCCGACAGAGTGACGGCTACACCTTC. Its translation is CASSVGRQSDGYTF. Drawing the rest from reference TRBV9 and TRBJ1-2, the complete variable domain is DSGVTQTPKHLITATGQRVTLRCSPRSGDLSVYWYQQSLDQGLQFLIQYYNGEERAKGNILERFSAQQFPDLHSELNLSSLELGDSALYFCASSVGRQSDGYTFGSGTRLTVV.

This chain uses TRBV19 with TRBJ2-1; weak D call: TRBD2 (6 bases). Per the germline V gene, CDR1 is LNHDA and CDR2 is SQIVND (reference sequence). CDR3 length: 12 residues. Trimming pared 9 bases from V and 6 bases from J, leaving 12 bases between. For the CDR3, the DNA is TGTGCCAGCGGGGGAGCCCCCAATGAGCAGTTCTTC. Translation gives CASGGAPNEQFF.

This clone was picked up one time. The chain couples TRBV19 to TRBJ2-1, with TRBD1 identical over 7 bases. Germline lookup yields CDR1 LNHDA and CDR2 SQIVND (reference sequence). J gave up 7 bases and V 3 bases, and 6 bases lay outside the gene matches. The length of the CDR3 is 14 residues. The CDR3 DNA follows: TGTGCCAGTAGTATGATCAGGGGGTGGAATGAGCAGTTCTTC. Translating gives CASSMIRGWNEQFF.

The chain links TRBV5-1 to TRBJ2-4; D unclear. CDR3 length equals 12 residues. V was cut by 5 bases and J by 2 bases, with 5 bases left in between. Germline V gene lookup returns CDR1 SGHRS and CDR2 YFSETQ. This CDR3 is CASRSSKNIQYF. The CDR3 DNA follows: TGCGCCAGCAGGAGTTCCAAAAACATTCAGTACTTC.

The V and J genes are TRBV12-5 and TRBJ1-5, with TRBD1 as a possible D gene (5 bases). The CDR3 length is 15 residues. V lost 4 bases and J 4 bases, leaving 14 bases between the germline ends. Germline CDR1 LGHNT, CDR2 FRNRAP. CDR3 bases: TGTGCTAGTGGTTCGGGGGACGTTTCAAATCAGCCCCAGCATTTT. This gives the protein CASGSGDVSNQPQHF.

This chain links TRBV9 with TRBJ1-4; D not resolved. Looked up from germline, CDR1 is SGDLS and CDR2 is YYNGEE. V gave up 0 bases and J gave up 5 bases, with 11 bases separating them. The CDR3 is 15 amino acids. The CDR3 loop reads CASSVGQTLNEKLFF. CDR3 bases: TGTGCCAGCAGCGTAGGGCAGACTCTCAATGAAAAACTGTTTTTT. Full variable domain (rest looked up from reference TRBV9 and TRBJ1-4): DSGVTQTPKHLITATGQRVTLRCSPRSGDLSVYWYQQSLDQGLQFLIQYYNGEERAKGNILERFSAQQFPDLHSELNLSSLELGDSALYFCASSVGQTLNEKLFFGSGTQLSVL.

A remark on this clone: Other DNA sequences within the sample encode an identical CDR3. The chain combines TRBV12-3 or TRBV12-4 with TRBJ1-1; 7 bases align to TRBD1. Trimming removed 6 bases from V and 8 bases from J; junction bases left unmatched: 3. The length of the CDR3 is 11 residues. This chain's CDR3 is CASSSGGEAFF. CDR3 nucleotide sequence: TGTGCCAGCAGCTCAGGGGGAGAAGCTTTCTTT.